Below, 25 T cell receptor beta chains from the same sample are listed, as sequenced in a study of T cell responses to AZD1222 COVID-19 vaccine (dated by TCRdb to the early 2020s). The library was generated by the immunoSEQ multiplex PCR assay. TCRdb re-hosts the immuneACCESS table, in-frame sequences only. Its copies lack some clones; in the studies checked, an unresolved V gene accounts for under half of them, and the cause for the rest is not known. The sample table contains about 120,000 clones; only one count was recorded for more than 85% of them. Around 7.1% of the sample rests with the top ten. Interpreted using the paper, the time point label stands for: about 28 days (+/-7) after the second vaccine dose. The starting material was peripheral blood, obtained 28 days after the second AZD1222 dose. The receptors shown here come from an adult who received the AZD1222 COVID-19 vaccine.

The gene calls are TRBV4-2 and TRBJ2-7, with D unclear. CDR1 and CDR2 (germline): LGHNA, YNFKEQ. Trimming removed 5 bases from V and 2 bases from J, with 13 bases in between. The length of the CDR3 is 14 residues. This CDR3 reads CASSSRVQAYEQYF. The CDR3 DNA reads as TGTGCCAGCAGCTCCCGGGTCCAGGCCTACGAGCAGTACTTC.

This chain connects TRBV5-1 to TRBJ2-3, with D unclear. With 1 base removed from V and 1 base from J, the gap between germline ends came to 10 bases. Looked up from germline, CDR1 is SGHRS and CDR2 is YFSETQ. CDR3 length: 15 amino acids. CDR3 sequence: CASSLYPQGTDTQYF. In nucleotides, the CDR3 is TGCGCCAGCAGCTTGTACCCCCAGGGCACAGATACGCAGTATTTT. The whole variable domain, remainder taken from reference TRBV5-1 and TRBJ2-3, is KAGVTQTPRYLIKTRGQQVTLSCSPISGHRSVSWYQQTPGQGLQFLFEYFSETQRNKGNFPGRFSGRQFSNSRSEMNVSTLELGDSALYLCASSLYPQGTDTQYFGPGTRLTVL.

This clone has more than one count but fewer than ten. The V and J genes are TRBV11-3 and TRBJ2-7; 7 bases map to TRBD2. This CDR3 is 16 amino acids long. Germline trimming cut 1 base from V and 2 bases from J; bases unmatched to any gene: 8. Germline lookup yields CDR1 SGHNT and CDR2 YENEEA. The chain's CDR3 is CASSLAGGGGAYEQYF. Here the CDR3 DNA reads TGTGCCAGCAGCTTAGCTGGAGGCGGGGGTGCCTACGAGCAGTACTTC. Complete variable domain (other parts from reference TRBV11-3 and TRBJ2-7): EAGVVQSPRYKIIEKKQPVAFWCNPISGHNTLYWYLQNLGQGPELLIRYENEEAVDDSQLPKDRFSAERLKGVDSTLKIQPAELGDSAVYLCASSLAGGGGAYEQYFGPGTRLTVT.

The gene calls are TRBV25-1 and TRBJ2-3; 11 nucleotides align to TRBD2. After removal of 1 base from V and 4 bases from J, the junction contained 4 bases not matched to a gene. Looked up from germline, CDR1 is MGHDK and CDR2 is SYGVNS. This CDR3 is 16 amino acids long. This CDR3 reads CASSEWLAGGSDTQYF. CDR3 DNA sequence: TGTGCCAGCAGTGAATGGTTAGCGGGGGGGTCAGATACGCAGTATTTT.

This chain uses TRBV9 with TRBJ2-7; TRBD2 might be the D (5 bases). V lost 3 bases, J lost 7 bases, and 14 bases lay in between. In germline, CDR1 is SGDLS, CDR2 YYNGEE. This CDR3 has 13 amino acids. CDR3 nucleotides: TGTGCCAGCAGCGCAGGCGGGCCGATGGAGCAGTACTTC. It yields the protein CASSAGGPMEQYF.

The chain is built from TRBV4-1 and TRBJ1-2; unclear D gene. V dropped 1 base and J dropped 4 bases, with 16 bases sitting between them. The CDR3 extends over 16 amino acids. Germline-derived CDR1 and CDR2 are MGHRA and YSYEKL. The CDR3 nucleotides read TGCGCCAGCAGCCAAGTTACAGCCGCCCTCCTCTATGGCTACACCTTC. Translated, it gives CASSQVTAALLYGYTF.

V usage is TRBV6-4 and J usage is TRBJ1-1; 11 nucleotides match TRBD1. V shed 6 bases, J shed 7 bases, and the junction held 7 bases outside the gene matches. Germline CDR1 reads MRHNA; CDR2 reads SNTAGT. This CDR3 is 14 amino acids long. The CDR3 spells CASSLDRGHSEAFF. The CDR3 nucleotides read TGTGCCAGCAGCCTGGACAGGGGGCATAGTGAAGCTTTCTTT.

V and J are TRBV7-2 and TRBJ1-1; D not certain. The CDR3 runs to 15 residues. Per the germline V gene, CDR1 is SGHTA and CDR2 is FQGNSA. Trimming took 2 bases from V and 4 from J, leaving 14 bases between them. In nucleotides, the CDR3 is TGTGCCAGCAGCTTAACTTCAGGAGGTGGCACTGAAGCTTTCTTT. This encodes CASSLTSGGGTEAFF.

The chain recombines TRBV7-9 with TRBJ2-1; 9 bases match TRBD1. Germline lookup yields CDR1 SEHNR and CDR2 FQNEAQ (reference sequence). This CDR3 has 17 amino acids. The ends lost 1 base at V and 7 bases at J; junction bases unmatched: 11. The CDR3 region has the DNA TGTGCCAGCAGCTTAGTTCCGGGGACAGGGCCTCGGAATGAGCAGTTCTTC. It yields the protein CASSLVPGTGPRNEQFF.

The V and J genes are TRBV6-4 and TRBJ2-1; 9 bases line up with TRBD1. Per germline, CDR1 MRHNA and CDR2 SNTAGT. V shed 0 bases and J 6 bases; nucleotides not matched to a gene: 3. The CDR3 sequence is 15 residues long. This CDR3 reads CASSDSTGGGNEQFF. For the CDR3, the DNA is TGTGCCAGCAGTGACTCGACAGGGGGTGGCAATGAGCAGTTCTTC.

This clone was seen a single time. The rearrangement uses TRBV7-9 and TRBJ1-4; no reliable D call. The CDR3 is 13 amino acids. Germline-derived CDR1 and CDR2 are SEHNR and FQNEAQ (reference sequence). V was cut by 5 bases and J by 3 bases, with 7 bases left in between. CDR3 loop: CASSPEANEKLFF. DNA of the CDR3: TGTGCCAGCAGCCCCGAGGCTAATGAAAAACTGTTTTTT.

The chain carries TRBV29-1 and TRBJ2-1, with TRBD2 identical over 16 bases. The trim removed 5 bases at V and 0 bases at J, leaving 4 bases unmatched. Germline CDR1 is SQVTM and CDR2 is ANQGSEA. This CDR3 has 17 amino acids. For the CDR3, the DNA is TGCAGCGTTCTGGGACTAGCGGGAGGGCCCTCCTACAATGAGCAGTTCTTC. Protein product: CSVLGLAGGPSYNEQFF.

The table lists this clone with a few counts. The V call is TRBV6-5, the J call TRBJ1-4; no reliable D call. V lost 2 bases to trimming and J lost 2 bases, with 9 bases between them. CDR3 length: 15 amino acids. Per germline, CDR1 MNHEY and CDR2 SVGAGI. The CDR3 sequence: CASSYGQGTNEKLFF. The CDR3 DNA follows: TGTGCCAGCAGTTACGGGCAAGGGACTAATGAAAAACTGTTTTTT.

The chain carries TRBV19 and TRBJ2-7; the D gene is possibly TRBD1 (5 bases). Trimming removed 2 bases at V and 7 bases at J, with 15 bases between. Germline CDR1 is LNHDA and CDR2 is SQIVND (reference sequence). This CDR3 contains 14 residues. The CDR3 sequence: CASSITGASWEQYF. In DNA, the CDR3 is TGTGCCAGTAGTATAACAGGCGCCTCTTGGGAGCAGTACTTC.

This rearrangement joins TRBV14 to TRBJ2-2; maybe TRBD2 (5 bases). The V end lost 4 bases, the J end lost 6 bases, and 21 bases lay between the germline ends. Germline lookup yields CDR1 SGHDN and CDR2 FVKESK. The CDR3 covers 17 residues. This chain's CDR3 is CASSPLSVSGFAGELFF. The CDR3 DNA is TGTGCCAGCAGCCCCCTTTCGGTTTCGGGATTCGCCGGGGAGCTGTTTTTT. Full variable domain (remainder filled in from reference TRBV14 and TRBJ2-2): EAGVTQFPSHSVIEKGQTVTLRCDPISGHDNLYWYRRVMGKEIKFLLHFVKESKQDESGMPNNRFLAERTGGTYSTLKVQPAELEDSGVYFCASSPLSVSGFAGELFFGEGSRLTVL.

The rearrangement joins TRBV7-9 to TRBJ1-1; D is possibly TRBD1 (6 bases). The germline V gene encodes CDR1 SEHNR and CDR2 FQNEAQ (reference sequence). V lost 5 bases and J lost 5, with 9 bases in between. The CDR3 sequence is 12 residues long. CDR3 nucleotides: TGTGCCAGCAGCCGTGGACAGACTGAAGCTTTCTTT. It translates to CASSRGQTEAFF.

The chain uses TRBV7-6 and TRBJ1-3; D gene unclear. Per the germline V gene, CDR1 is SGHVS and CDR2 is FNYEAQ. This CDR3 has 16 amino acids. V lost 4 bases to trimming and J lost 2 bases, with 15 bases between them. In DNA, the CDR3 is TGTGCCAGCAGCTCGCAATCATTGGGTGCTGGAAACACCATATATTTT. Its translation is CASSSQSLGAGNTIYF.

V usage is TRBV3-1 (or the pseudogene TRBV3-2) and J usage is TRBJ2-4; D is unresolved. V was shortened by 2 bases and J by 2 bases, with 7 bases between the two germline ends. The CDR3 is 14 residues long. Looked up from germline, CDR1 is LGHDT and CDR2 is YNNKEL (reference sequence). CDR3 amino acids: CASSQSSTKNIQYF. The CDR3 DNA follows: TGTGCCAGCAGCCAATCTTCAACCAAAAACATTCAGTACTTC.

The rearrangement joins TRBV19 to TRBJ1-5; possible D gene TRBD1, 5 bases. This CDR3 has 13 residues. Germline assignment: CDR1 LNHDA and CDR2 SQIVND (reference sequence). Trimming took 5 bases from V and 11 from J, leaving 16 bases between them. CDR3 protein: CASSDSSISTQHF. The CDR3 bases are TGTGCCAGTAGTGACAGTTCAATCAGCACCCAGCATTTT.

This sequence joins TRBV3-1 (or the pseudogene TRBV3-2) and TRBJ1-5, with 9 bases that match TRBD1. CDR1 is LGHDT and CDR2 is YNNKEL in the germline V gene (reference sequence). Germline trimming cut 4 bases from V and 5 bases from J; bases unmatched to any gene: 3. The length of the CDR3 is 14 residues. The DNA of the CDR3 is TGTGCCAGCAGCCCAGGACAGGGGTATCAGCCCCAGCATTTT. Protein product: CASSPGQGYQPQHF.

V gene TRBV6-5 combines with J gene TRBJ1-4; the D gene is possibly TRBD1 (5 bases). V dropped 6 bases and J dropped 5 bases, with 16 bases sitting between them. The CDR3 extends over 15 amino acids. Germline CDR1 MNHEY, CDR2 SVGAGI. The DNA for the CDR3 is TGTGCCAGCAGAAGACTGGGACGGTCAAATGAAAAACTGTTTTTT. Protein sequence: CASRRLGRSNEKLFF.

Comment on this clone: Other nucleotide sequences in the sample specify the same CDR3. CDR3 DNA sequence: TGTGCCAGCAGTTACGATAGGTTCTCTGGAAACACCATATATTTT. This sequence encodes CASSYDRFSGNTIYF. This chain connects TRBV6-5 to TRBJ1-3; no clear D. CDR3 length: 15 amino acids. V gave up 2 bases and J gave up 0 bases, with 8 bases separating them. Germline lookup yields CDR1 MNHEY and CDR2 SVGAGI.

The CDR3 DNA is TGTGCCAGTCTAGGGGTTAATGAAAAACTGTTTTTT. Protein product: CASLGVNEKLFF. This chain links TRBV19 with TRBJ1-4; D is perhaps TRBD1 (5 bases). Trimming removed 8 bases from V and 4 bases from J, with 8 bases in between. CDR1 and CDR2 from the germline V gene are LNHDA and SQIVND (reference sequence). The CDR3 is 12 residues long.

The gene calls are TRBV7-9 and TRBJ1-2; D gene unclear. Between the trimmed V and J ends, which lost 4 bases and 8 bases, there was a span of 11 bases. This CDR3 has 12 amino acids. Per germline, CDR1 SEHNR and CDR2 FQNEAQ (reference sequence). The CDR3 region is CASSSRPQGYTF. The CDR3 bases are TGTGCCAGCAGCTCCCGACCCCAGGGCTACACCTTC.

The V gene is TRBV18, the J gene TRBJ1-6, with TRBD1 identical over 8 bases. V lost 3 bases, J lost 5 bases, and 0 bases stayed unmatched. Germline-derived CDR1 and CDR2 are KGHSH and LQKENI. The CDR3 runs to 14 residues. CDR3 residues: CASSPDRDNSPLHF. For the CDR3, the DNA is TGTGCCAGCTCACCGGACAGGGATAATTCACCCCTCCACTTT.